This T cell receptor beta chain appears in the sequencing data of a study of T-cell reconstitution after alpha-beta-depleted transplantation in children. Preparation of the TCRbeta library involved a method that used unique molecular identifiers. TCRdb re-analysed the PCR reads in MiXCR, keeping a single row per CDR3 protein. The sample shows 330,000 or so distinct CDR3 sequences, nearly 8% of them seen only once. This clonotype was counted only a few times. Its antigen is undetermined. Study-level points and caveats: Most T-cell counts and diversity one year after the transplant came from T cells that were newly produced.

CDR1 and CDR2 from the germline V gene are DFQATT and SNEGSKA (reference sequence). Trimming cost V 5 bases and J 4 bases, with 11 bases left between them. The CDR3 runs to 12 residues. The source is a female patient aged 2-15 years who had a stem cell transplant for Fanconi anemia, so the T cells may come from the graft donor. J is TRBJ2-5 and V is TRBV20-1; tentatively, D is TRBD2 (5 bases). The source material was peripheral blood, sampled 360 days after TCRalphabeta/CD19-depleted stem cell transplant. The DNA of the CDR3 is TGCAGTGCTCGGACTCTACGAGAGACCCAGTACTTC. Its protein product is CSARTLRETQYF.